The 2 T cell receptor beta chains below were found in one sample sequenced in a study of T-cell reconstitution after alpha-beta-depleted transplantation in children. Preparation of the TCRbeta library was carried out with unique molecular identifiers. TCRdb fed the PCR reads into MiXCR, producing one record per CDR3 protein. The table has hundreds of thousands of distinct CDR3 sequences, approximately 13% seen once. Sequences were derived from PBMCs, mostly from graft donor cells, sampled 360 days after TCRalphabeta/CD19-depleted stem cell transplant. These receptors all come from a male patient aged 5 to 17 who had a stem cell transplant for acute myeloid leukemia, so the T cells may come from the graft donor.

The sample holds many counts of this clonotype. The rearrangement joins TRBV20-1 to TRBJ2-2; possibly TRBD2 for D (6 bases). There are 14 residues in the CDR3. Germline CDR1 DFQATT, CDR2 SNEGSKA (reference sequence). V was pared by 2 bases and J by 6 bases, with 13 bases between. In DNA, the CDR3 is TGCAGTGCTAGAAAAGGAGGGGCCCCCGGGGAGCTGTTTTTT. Encoded protein: CSARKGGAPGELFF.

This clonotype occurred a few times. CDR3 DNA sequence: TGTGCCAGCACCCCGTCGGCGGGAGGGCCCTACAGCTCCTACAATGAGCAGTTCTTC. It translates to CASTPSAGGPYSSYNEQFF. The chain is built from TRBV18 and TRBJ2-1, with TRBD2 matching over 9 bases. The V gene end was trimmed by 8 bases and the J gene end by 0 bases; junction bases not matched to a gene: 17. The CDR3 totals 19 residues. Germline-derived CDR1 and CDR2 are KGHSH and LQKENI.